The rows below give T cell receptor beta chains drawn from one sample of a study of control samples from healthy donors and cancer patients. Only in-frame clones appear in the TCRdb table, and some are missing; sequencing was by immunoSEQ multiplex PCR. The table has around 140,000 clones, around 90% seen once. The source material was blood. Source of these receptors: a man between 18 and 35 years old in good health. The conserved cysteine and the conserved F or W are not part of the CDR3 here.

v_call	j_call	cdr3_aa
TRBV27	TRBJ1-6	ASSFRRVSYNSPLH
TRBV2	TRBJ1-1	ASSDVQGNTEAF
TRBV2	TRBJ1-5	ASSERGRDGQPQH
TRBV2	TRBJ1-2	ASRGTQNYGYT
TRBV7-9	TRBJ1-4	ASSFRTGGREKLF
TRBV12-3/TRBV12-4	TRBJ1-3	ASRMGNTIY
TRBV7-2	TRBJ2-1	ASSFRTGGNNEQF
TRBV18	TRBJ1-1	ASSPQRNAEAF
TRBV30	TRBJ2-1	AWETGGSYNEQF
TRBV7-6	TRBJ1-6	ASSLANRGNSPLH
TRBV27	TRBJ1-4	ASSRTGGEKLF
TRBV18	TRBJ2-2	ASSHPGGSGGELF
TRBV9	TRBJ2-2	ASSVSGGDTGELF
TRBV18	TRBJ2-4	ASSPPVAKNIQY
TRBV6-5	TRBJ2-7	ASSFIGGTDYEQY
TRBV9	TRBJ1-1	ASGVTGNTEAF
TRBV2	TRBJ2-1	ASSASGRISSNEQF
TRBV11-1	TRBJ2-2	ASSLLAQGGTGELF
TRBV3-1/TRBV3-2	TRBJ2-1	ASSQVPVAGGQF
TRBV6-6	TRBJ2-1	ASSYPGNEQF
TRBV6-4	TRBJ2-5	ASSPRTGGYETQY
TRBV18	TRBJ1-1	ASSPKVEGTGLMNTEAF
TRBV6-5	TRBJ2-7	ASSYADRPTMQY
TRBV19	TRBJ2-7	ASSPSSSYEQY
TRBV18	TRBJ2-1	ASSPPRQAFNNEQF
TRBV19	TRBJ1-5	ASSMDRYGQPQH
TRBV4-2	TRBJ2-5	ASSQDPPGSGETQY
TRBV5-3	TRBJ1-2	ARSHKIPGGANYGYT
TRBV5-5	TRBJ1-2	ASSSVAGVYGYT
TRBV11-2	TRBJ2-4	ASSLGAGLAKNIQY
TRBV6-2/TRBV6-3	TRBJ2-7	ASSYSSFYEQY